The rows below give T cell receptor beta chains drawn from one sample of a study of blood T cell repertoires in COVID-19. Sequencing was performed with immunoSEQ multiplex PCR; in TCRdb, only in-frame clones are kept and a portion is missing. The sample records hundreds of thousands of clones, 88% being singletons. Material: peripheral blood. Receptors were obtained from a woman aged 25 to 39 who had recovered from COVID-19. Both conserved end residues are trimmed from each CDR3. D genes are given only for firm matches.

cdr3_aa: ASSFATGRPRTDTQY; v_call: TRBV7-2; j_call: TRBJ2-3; d_call: .; cdr3_length: 15
cdr3_aa: ASTSPRSPYEQY; v_call: TRBV28; j_call: TRBJ2-7; d_call: .; cdr3_length: 12
cdr3_aa: ASSLYGGDTEAF; v_call: TRBV5-1; j_call: TRBJ1-1; d_call: .; cdr3_length: 12
cdr3_aa: ASRGPGQGFYGYT; v_call: TRBV6-6; j_call: TRBJ1-2; d_call: TRBD1; cdr3_length: 13
cdr3_aa: ASSLDQAVDEQF; v_call: TRBV5-1; j_call: TRBJ2-1; d_call: .; cdr3_length: 12
cdr3_aa: ASSRGGMRYGYT; v_call: TRBV2; j_call: TRBJ1-2; d_call: .; cdr3_length: 12
cdr3_aa: ASSGTSGGSNTGELF; v_call: TRBV6-1; j_call: TRBJ2-2; d_call: TRBD2; cdr3_length: 15
cdr3_aa: ASNQQGLETQY; v_call: TRBV2; j_call: TRBJ2-5; d_call: .; cdr3_length: 11
cdr3_aa: SVVGTGGDEQF; v_call: TRBV29-1; j_call: TRBJ2-1; d_call: TRBD1; cdr3_length: 11
cdr3_aa: ASSQEITGRGPNYGYT; v_call: TRBV4-2; j_call: TRBJ1-2; d_call: .; cdr3_length: 16
cdr3_aa: ASSPNRQGPYSPLH; v_call: TRBV7-9; j_call: TRBJ1-6; d_call: .; cdr3_length: 14
cdr3_aa: GEQGGNGYT; v_call: TRBV20-1; j_call: TRBJ1-2; d_call: .; cdr3_length: 9
cdr3_aa: ATSDPAGGTYNEQF; v_call: TRBV24-1; j_call: TRBJ2-1; d_call: .; cdr3_length: 14
cdr3_aa: ACWTRKILREIYGYT; v_call: TRBV30; j_call: TRBJ1-2; d_call: .; cdr3_length: 15
cdr3_aa: ASSLIQVRKNTEAF; v_call: TRBV7-9; j_call: TRBJ1-1; d_call: .; cdr3_length: 14
cdr3_aa: ASSLEGQQETQY; v_call: TRBV5-1; j_call: TRBJ2-5; d_call: TRBD1; cdr3_length: 12
cdr3_aa: ASSGRGPGEKLF; v_call: TRBV9; j_call: TRBJ1-4; d_call: TRBD1; cdr3_length: 12
cdr3_aa: ASSTGAFEQY; v_call: TRBV7-2; j_call: TRBJ2-7; d_call: .; cdr3_length: 10
cdr3_aa: ASSLIGNSPLH; v_call: TRBV28; j_call: TRBJ1-6; d_call: .; cdr3_length: 11
cdr3_aa: ASSEQENQPQH; v_call: TRBV6-4; j_call: TRBJ1-5; d_call: .; cdr3_length: 11
cdr3_aa: ASSPSGLAGGTQF; v_call: TRBV9; j_call: TRBJ2-1; d_call: TRBD2; cdr3_length: 13
cdr3_aa: ASSLVQRGTDTQY; v_call: TRBV5-5; j_call: TRBJ2-3; d_call: TRBD2; cdr3_length: 13
cdr3_aa: ASSPGGEQF; v_call: TRBV12-3/TRBV12-4; j_call: TRBJ2-1; d_call: .; cdr3_length: 9
cdr3_aa: ASSRNPGGGEKLF; v_call: TRBV13; j_call: TRBJ1-4; d_call: .; cdr3_length: 13
cdr3_aa: ASSLVDRATEAF; v_call: TRBV7-2; j_call: TRBJ1-1; d_call: TRBD1; cdr3_length: 12
cdr3_aa: ASTARGGISYGYT; v_call: TRBV7-9; j_call: TRBJ1-2; d_call: .; cdr3_length: 13
cdr3_aa: ASSFTGATEAF; v_call: TRBV27; j_call: TRBJ1-1; d_call: .; cdr3_length: 11
cdr3_aa: ASSAAVGVDNEQF; v_call: TRBV11-1; j_call: TRBJ2-1; d_call: .; cdr3_length: 13
cdr3_aa: ASSLKPGGVDYGYT; v_call: TRBV4-3; j_call: TRBJ1-2; d_call: TRBD1; cdr3_length: 14
cdr3_aa: ASSFAGGGYNEQF; v_call: TRBV9; j_call: TRBJ2-1; d_call: TRBD2; cdr3_length: 13
cdr3_aa: ASSLGTGSGIQY; v_call: TRBV27; j_call: TRBJ2-4; d_call: TRBD1; cdr3_length: 12
cdr3_aa: ASSVALGQGSAGNTIY; v_call: TRBV9; j_call: TRBJ1-3; d_call: TRBD1; cdr3_length: 16
cdr3_aa: ASSFGSGGSNNEQF; v_call: TRBV5-1; j_call: TRBJ2-1; d_call: TRBD2; cdr3_length: 14
cdr3_aa: ATSRGAGRGNQPQH; v_call: TRBV15; j_call: TRBJ1-5; d_call: .; cdr3_length: 14
cdr3_aa: ASSVRDSQETQY; v_call: TRBV5-1; j_call: TRBJ2-5; d_call: TRBD1; cdr3_length: 12
cdr3_aa: AWSLPGQGNEQF; v_call: TRBV30; j_call: TRBJ2-1; d_call: TRBD1; cdr3_length: 12